The TCR beta chain under discussion was sequenced for a study of regulatory T cells in long-lasting Graves disease. Specified time point: newly diagnosed GD, antithyroid drugs for less than 3 months. Generation of the TCR library employed RNA extracted from PBMCs. CDR1 WSHSY and CDR2 SAAADI come from the germline V gene. This CDR3 comprises 13 residues. V lost 10 bases, J lost 3 bases, and 8 bases stayed unmatched. This clonotype was detected ten times or more. For TCR beta, libraries came from iRepertoire HTBI primers and Arm-PCR of CDR3 regions. From the multiplex PCR reads, TCRdb called clonotypes with MiXCR, one entry per CDR3 protein. This table holds about 450,000 distinct CDR3 sequences, about 16% found once. The same data also went into a second study, on T cells in Graves' hyperthyroidism and ophthalmopathy.

Sequencing was performed on peripheral blood mononuclear cells (PBMCs), taken at new diagnosis, from a patient treated with antithyroid drugs. This receptor was obtained from a young woman with Graves disease. The gene calls are TRBV10-2 and TRBJ1-1, with 7 bases matching TRBD1. DNA for the CDR3: TGCGCCACCTCTAGACAGGGCTACACTGAAGCTTTCTTT. Translating it yields CATSRQGYTEAFF.